This T cell receptor beta chain came from a study of PD-L1 blockade in urothelial cancer. Turning to the study itself: Patients' prior chemotherapy regimens numbered 0 to 3. Median T cell yield per blood sample was about 150,000 cells.

This CDR3 is 16 amino acids long. The V gene end was trimmed by 4 bases and the J gene end by 1 base; junction bases not matched to a gene: 6. Germline lookup yields CDR1 SGHDN and CDR2 FVKESK. Synthetic spike-ins, TCR analog templates, were added into each PCR. Sequencing used immunoSEQ multiplex PCR; TCRdb keeps in-frame clones, though not all of them. Of about 74,000 clones detected, approximately 81% appear once; the ten largest clones hold roughly 4.5%. This rearrangement joins TRBV14 to TRBJ2-3; TRBD1 matches 9 bases. The clonotype originates from a man aged 65 to 79 with urothelial cancer. Sequenced here: PBMCs, sampled around atezolizumab (anti-PD-L1) treatment. CDR3 in DNA: TGTGCCAGCAGCCGCACCCGGACAGGGGGCACAGATACGCAGTATTTT. Protein sequence: CASSRTRTGGTDTQYF.